The rows below give T cell receptor beta chains drawn from one sample of a study of beta chain features in type 1 diabetes. Repertoires were generated with immunoSEQ multiplex PCR, while TCRdb's copy carries only in-frame clones and drops some. Of approximately 100,000 clones in the sample, under 30% were seen once. Sequenced sample: central memory CD4+ T cells from blood. The receptor set was obtained from a woman between 18 and 29 years old with type 1 diabetes. CDR3s include the opening cysteine and the closing phenylalanine or tryptophan. The D gene is left open where the match is weak. Expanded clones get a size class; other rows say once, few or many, or leave the size out.

v_call	d_call	clone_size	j_call	cdr3_aa	cdr3_nt
TRBV18	NA	few	TRBJ1-2	CASSPIVAGDSGGYGYTF	TGTGCCAGCTCACCGATCGTGGCAGGGGATTCCGGGGGGTATGGCTACACCTTC
TRBV10-3	NA	NA	TRBJ2-5	CAISESAGVETQYF	TGTGCCATCAGTGAATCCGCCGGAGTGGAGACCCAGTACTTC
TRBV6-6	NA	NA	TRBJ1-2	CASRFTGIHAGYTF	TGTGCCAGCAGGTTTACAGGGATACACGCCGGCTACACCTTC
TRBV27	TRBD2	NA	TRBJ2-7	CASRKSGRASTSSYEQYF	TGTGCCAGCAGGAAGAGCGGGAGGGCCTCTACCAGCTCCTACGAGCAGTACTTC
TRBV7-9	NA	few	TRBJ1-2	CASTPDRNYGYTF	TGTGCCAGCACCCCAGACAGAAACTATGGCTACACCTTC
TRBV27	NA	NA	TRBJ2-4	CASSSGVGKNIQYF	TGTGCCAGCAGTTCGGGGGTAGGGAAAAACATTCAGTACTTC
TRBV2	TRBD1	few	TRBJ1-1	CASIRDRDTEAFF	TGTGCCAGCATTAGGGACAGGGACACTGAAGCTTTCTTT
TRBV19	NA	few	TRBJ2-3	CASSYRDSGPTRDTQYF	TGTGCCAGTAGTTACAGAGACAGCGGGCCCACCAGGGATACGCAGTATTTT
TRBV2	NA	few	TRBJ1-2	CASSEAGSYGYTF	TGTGCCAGCAGTGAAGCAGGGAGCTATGGCTACACCTTC
TRBV7-3	TRBD1	NA	TRBJ2-2	CASSAGQGSAGELFF	TGTGCCAGCAGCGCCGGACAGGGTAGTGCCGGGGAGCTGTTTTTT
TRBV10-2	NA	few	TRBJ2-5	CASTRQQLQETQYF	TGCGCCAGTACTCGACAGCAGCTCCAAGAGACCCAGTACTTC
TRBV2	NA	NA	TRBJ2-7	CASRRLGGYEQYF	TGTGCCAGCAGGCGGCTAGGGGGCTACGAGCAGTACTTC
TRBV28	TRBD1	NA	TRBJ1-2	CASSAGGNYGYTF	TGTGCCAGCAGCGCAGGGGGCAACTATGGCTACACCTTC
TRBV18	NA	few	TRBJ2-5	CASSPPGINREETQYF	TGTGCCAGCTCACCACCCGGAATAAACAGGGAAGAGACCCAGTACTTC
TRBV7-9	NA	few	TRBJ2-5	CASTSRETQYF	TGTGCCAGCACTAGTCGGGAGACCCAGTACTTC
TRBV5-1	TRBD1	NA	TRBJ2-2	CASSLRDSFSGELFF	TGCGCCAGCAGCCTACGGGACAGCTTTTCCGGGGAGCTGTTTTTT
TRBV4-3	TRBD2	NA	TRBJ2-1	CASSQGPGGEQFF	TGCGCCAGCAGCCAAGGTCCGGGGGGTGAGCAGTTCTTC
TRBV18	TRBD2	NA	TRBJ2-1	CASSPRLAGGVGEQFF	TGTGCCAGCTCACCGCGACTAGCGGGGGGCGTGGGTGAGCAGTTCTTC
TRBV11-2	NA	NA	TRBJ1-1	CASSLERGNTEAFF	TGTGCCAGCAGCTTAGAACGGGGGAACACTGAAGCTTTCTTT
TRBV18	TRBD2	NA	TRBJ2-3	CASSPPSGSGDTQYF	TGTGCCAGCTCACCACCTAGCGGGAGTGGGGATACGCAGTATTTT
TRBV25-1	TRBD1	few	TRBJ2-5	CASSTGTGGRETQYF	TGTGCCAGCAGTACCGGGACAGGGGGCAGGGAGACCCAGTACTTC
TRBV5-1	NA	NA	TRBJ2-3	CASRQSSGTDTQYF	TGCGCCAGCAGACAGTCTAGCGGCACAGATACGCAGTATTTT
TRBV29-1	NA	NA	TRBJ2-5	CSVSSERSFQETQYF	TGCAGCGTCTCTAGCGAACGGAGCTTTCAAGAGACCCAGTACTTC
TRBV7-2	TRBD2	few	TRBJ2-5	CASSSGAGGAWGGETQYF	TGTGCCAGCAGCTCCGGGGCGGGGGGCGCGTGGGGTGGGGAGACCCAGTACTTC
TRBV9	TRBD1	few	TRBJ2-1	CASSPRGTGSYNEQFF	TGTGCCAGCAGCCCCCGGGGGACAGGGAGCTACAATGAGCAGTTCTTC
TRBV5-1	NA	NA	TRBJ1-1	CASSLQGWTEAFF	TGCGCCAGCAGCTTACAGGGCTGGACTGAAGCTTTCTTT
TRBV7-2	NA	NA	TRBJ1-1	CASRFSGGTEAFF	TGTGCCAGCAGATTCTCCGGGGGCACTGAAGCTTTCTTT
TRBV10-3	TRBD1	few	TRBJ2-5	CAISRDRAETQYF	TGTGCCATCAGTCGGGACAGGGCAGAGACCCAGTACTTC
TRBV29-1	TRBD2	NA	TRBJ2-3	CSVRARGAGVTDTQYF	TGCAGCGTTCGAGCGAGAGGAGCGGGAGTCACAGATACGCAGTATTTT
TRBV30	NA	few	TRBJ2-6	CAWTTGANVLTF	TGTGCCTGGACTACTGGGGCCAACGTCCTGACTTTC
TRBV7-2	NA	once	TRBJ2-1	CASSLAASLGQLTNEQFF	TGTGCCAGCAGCTTAGCCGCTTCTCTAGGACAACTGACGAATGAGCAGTTCTTC
TRBV6-6	NA	NA	TRBJ2-3	CASSLQDTSTDTQYF	TGTGCCAGCAGTTTACAGGATACCAGCACAGATACGCAGTATTTT
TRBV30	TRBD1	NA	TRBJ1-2	CAWIGTGSGGYTF	TGTGCCTGGATTGGGACAGGGAGTGGTGGCTACACCTTC
TRBV5-1	TRBD2	few	TRBJ2-1	CASSPSGRARNEQFF	TGCGCCAGCAGTCCTAGCGGGAGGGCCCGGAATGAGCAGTTCTTC
TRBV27	TRBD1	NA	TRBJ2-4	CASSLIGQGASKNIQYF	TGTGCCAGCAGTTTAATCGGACAGGGGGCCTCCAAAAACATTCAGTACTTC
TRBV29-1	NA	NA	TRBJ2-4	CSVELGYQEWAKNIQYF	TGCAGCGTTGAGCTAGGATATCAAGAATGGGCCAAAAACATTCAGTACTTC
TRBV5-1	TRBD1	NA	TRBJ2-3	CASSLQGSLADTQYF	TGCGCCAGCAGCTTACAGGGGTCACTGGCAGATACGCAGTATTTT
TRBV20-1	NA	few	TRBJ1-1	CSALPLQEAFF	TGCAGTGCCCTCCCCCTACAGGAAGCTTTCTTT
TRBV5-4	NA	NA	TRBJ2-5	CASSSGHQTQETQYF	TGTGCCAGCAGCTCGGGACACCAAACTCAAGAGACCCAGTACTTC
TRBV18	TRBD1	NA	TRBJ2-5	CASSPTGLETQYF	TGTGCCAGCTCACCGACAGGGCTGGAGACCCAGTACTTC
TRBV7-8	TRBD2	NA	TRBJ2-1	CASSLTREGSEQFF	TGTGCCAGCAGCTTAACGCGGGAGGGCTCTGAGCAGTTCTTC
TRBV27	NA	NA	TRBJ2-6	CASSFLSSGANVLTF	TGTGCCAGCAGTTTCTTGAGCTCTGGGGCCAACGTCCTGACTTTC
TRBV2	TRBD1	few	TRBJ2-5	CASNPDRFSETQYF	TGTGCCAGCAATCCGGACAGGTTCTCCGAGACCCAGTACTTC
TRBV5-1	NA	few	TRBJ2-1	CASTGEGRNNEQFF	TGCGCCAGCACGGGAGAGGGGAGGAACAATGAGCAGTTCTTC
TRBV7-2	TRBD2	few	TRBJ2-3	CASSLEFAGGSQYF	TGTGCCAGCAGCTTAGAATTTGCGGGAGGTTCGCAGTATTTT
TRBV11-2	NA	many	TRBJ1-1	CASSADRLSEAFF	TGTGCCAGCAGCGCAGACAGGCTGAGTGAAGCTTTCTTT
TRBV7-2	NA	NA	TRBJ2-7	CASSLRGTLTTVSYEQYF	TGTGCCAGCAGCTTACGTGGGACTTTAACCACCGTTTCCTACGAGCAGTACTTC
TRBV11-2	NA	few	TRBJ1-5	CASSFVPYQPQHF	TGTGCCAGCAGCTTCGTCCCTTATCAGCCCCAGCATTTT
TRBV9	TRBD2	NA	TRBJ2-1	CASSPGASGFNEQFF	TGTGCCAGCAGCCCCGGGGCTAGCGGATTTAATGAGCAGTTCTTC
TRBV30	TRBD1	NA	TRBJ1-1	CAWNRGGYTEAFF	TGTGCCTGGAACAGGGGGGGTTACACTGAAGCTTTCTTT
TRBV25-1	TRBD1	many	TRBJ1-3	CASSPGQGLIAGNTIYF	TGTGCCAGCAGCCCGGGACAGGGTCTTATTGCTGGAAACACCATATATTTT
TRBV18	NA	NA	TRBJ1-2	CASSPTEEGSHYGYTF	TGTGCCAGCTCACCAACCGAGGAGGGGAGTCACTATGGCTACACCTTC
TRBV29-1	TRBD2	few	TRBJ2-2	CSVAGLAGVHRNGGELFF	TGCAGCGTTGCGGGACTAGCGGGGGTCCATAGAAATGGCGGGGAGCTGTTTTTT
TRBV21-1	NA	few	TRBJ1-5	CASSKSPDRVPGQPQHF	TGTGCCAGCAGCAAAAGTCCCGACAGGGTCCCGGGGCAGCCCCAGCATTTT
TRBV7-7	NA	NA	TRBJ2-1	CASSLANGGEQFF	TGTGCCAGCAGCTTAGCAAACGGGGGTGAGCAGTTCTTC
TRBV5-1	TRBD2	NA	TRBJ2-1	CASSNPSGGNEQFF	TGCGCCAGCAGCAACCCTAGCGGAGGCAATGAGCAGTTCTTC
TRBV4-1	TRBD1	NA	TRBJ2-3	CASSQDLRTGGSNTQYF	TGCGCCAGCAGCCAAGATCTCCGGACAGGGGGCTCGAATACGCAGTATTTT